Sequencing of this TCR beta chain was carried out in a study of blood T cell repertoires in COVID-19. Study-level information: COVID-19 samples, acute and convalescent, were from the United States, Italy and Spain. PBMCs, B-cell-depleted T cells, or T cells were the source of the cDNA or gDNA that made up the material.

Profiling relied on immunoSEQ multiplex PCR, and the TCRdb table lists in-frame clones only, not all of them. The table has under 150,000 clones, around 76% seen once. With V trimmed by 4 bases and J by 4 bases, 6 bases remained unmatched. CDR1 and CDR2 (germline): SGHRS, YFSETQ. This CDR3 has 14 amino acids. Sequencing input: peripheral blood. This chain joins TRBV5-1 and TRBJ1-1; 8 nucleotides match TRBD1. The TCR comes from a man aged 55 to 70 with acute or convalescent COVID-19. DNA of the CDR3: TGCGCCAGCAGCGGACAGGGTCCTGGCACTGAAGCTTTCTTT. The encoded protein is CASSGQGPGTEAFF.